Below, 17 T cell receptor beta chains from the same sample are listed, as sequenced in a study of shared clonotypes between healthy human individuals. Method: immunoSEQ multiplex PCR; TCRdb's copy keeps in-frame clones and lacks some. This sample has under 2,500,000 clones, with approximately 94% found just once. Sequencing used naive CD4+ T cells sorted from blood. Sample subset: CD45RA+ positively selected. The receptors here all came from a man between 18 and 35 years old in good health.

Notes on this clone: This specimen includes other DNA sequences encoding the same CDR3. This sequence joins TRBV30 and TRBJ1-5; D might be TRBD1 (5 bases). This CDR3 is 13 amino acids long. From germline, CDR1 is GTSNPN and CDR2 SVGIG (reference sequence). The V end was cut by 3 bases, the J end by 3 bases, with 9 bases between. The CDR3 loop reads CAWSAGNNQPQHF. Written as DNA, the CDR3 is TGTGCCTGGAGCGCAGGGAACAATCAGCCCCAGCATTTT.

The chain carries TRBV5-6 and TRBJ2-7; 7 positions match TRBD1. Germline CDR1 and CDR2: SGHDT and YYEEEE. J gave up 5 bases and V 4 bases, and 6 bases lay outside the gene matches. The CDR3 extends over 13 amino acids. The DNA for the CDR3 is TGTGCCAGCAGCAAGACAGGGAGAAACGAGCAGTACTTC. Its translation: CASSKTGRNEQYF.

This chain uses TRBV7-2 with TRBJ1-5; D call uncertain. This CDR3 is 15 amino acids long. Trimming shortened V by 5 bases and J by 9 bases, and 20 bases separated the two germline ends. Germline lookup yields CDR1 SGHTA and CDR2 FQGNSA. The DNA for the CDR3 is TGTGCCAGCAGCCTAGGAAGCGAGTACTTTTGGCCCCAGCATTTT. It translates to CASSLGSEYFWPQHF.

This chain connects TRBV6-5 to TRBJ2-3, with 7 bases matching TRBD2. The germline V gene has CDR1 MNHEY and CDR2 SVGAGI. CDR3 length: 15 amino acids. V gave up 5 bases and J gave up 5 bases; unmatched junction bases: 10. The CDR3 here is CASSPLADWGDTQYF. Written as DNA, the CDR3 is TGTGCCAGCAGTCCCCTAGCGGATTGGGGAGATACGCAGTATTTT.

J is TRBJ2-5 and V is TRBV5-4; TRBD1 matches 8 bases. This CDR3 spans 16 amino acids. Germline values: CDR1 SGHNT, CDR2 YYREEE (reference sequence). V lost 0 bases, J lost 5 bases, and 9 bases stayed unmatched. The DNA of the CDR3 is TGTGCCAGCAGCTTGGGACGTCAGGGGGCGCGGGAGACCCAGTACTTC. It specifies CASSLGRQGARETQYF.

The J gene is TRBJ1-2, the V gene TRBV27; maybe TRBD1 (5 bases). The germline V and J ends were trimmed by 8 bases and 8 bases, with 27 bases remaining between them. This CDR3 is built from 16 residues. Germline CDR1 reads MNHEY; CDR2 reads SMNVEV (reference sequence). Here the CDR3 reads CASYSMGPRGVKGYTF. The CDR3 bases are TGTGCCAGCTATTCTATGGGACCACGCGGGGTTAAGGGCTACACCTTC.

The chain joins TRBV28 to TRBJ1-1, with a tentative D call TRBD1 (6 bases). The CDR3 length is 15 residues. V lost 7 bases, J lost 1 base, and 16 bases lay in between. Germline CDR1 MDHEN, CDR2 SYDVKM. CDR3 coding DNA: TGTGCCAGCACGCGGGGGGGCCCCCCGAACACTGAAGCTTTCTTT. This encodes CASTRGGPPNTEAFF.

This clone appeared a single time. The V and J genes are TRBV10-3 and TRBJ2-7; TRBD2 aligns across 9 bases. CDR3 length equals 15 residues. Unmatched junction bases numbered 11, after V lost 4 bases and J lost 7 bases. Germline CDR1 and CDR2: ENHRY and SYGVKD. The CDR3 nucleotides read TGTGCCATCAGTGCCAAGCGGGAGGTTAATGGTGAGCAGTACTTC. It yields the protein CAISAKREVNGEQYF.

V gene TRBV29-1 combines with J gene TRBJ2-7, with a possible D match to TRBD2 (5 bases). The germline V and J ends were trimmed by 1 base and 7 bases, with 20 bases remaining between them. Germline V gene sequence: CDR1 SQVTM, CDR2 ANQGSEA. The CDR3 sequence is 15 residues long. This CDR3 is CSVEAIEGPPGEQYF. The CDR3 DNA reads TGCAGCGTTGAAGCCATCGAAGGACCTCCGGGGGAGCAGTACTTC.

The chain carries TRBV6-5 and TRBJ2-7; D remains ambiguous. The CDR3 length is 11 residues. Germline assignment: CDR1 MNHEY and CDR2 SVGAGI. With 6 bases removed from V and 8 bases from J, the gap between germline ends came to 11 bases. CDR3: CASRYETKQYF. The CDR3 region has the DNA TGTGCCAGCAGGTACGAGACGAAGCAGTACTTC.

V and J are TRBV5-1 and TRBJ2-7, with 8 bases fitting TRBD2. The J segment lost 7 bases and the V segment lost 4 bases, leaving 7 bases of the junction unmatched. This CDR3 comprises 13 residues. Per the germline V gene, CDR1 is SGHRS and CDR2 is YFSETQ. The CDR3 DNA is TGCGCCAGCAGCCCCCGACTAGCGTCGGAGCAGTACTTC. Its translation is CASSPRLASEQYF. Combining the CDR3 with reference TRBV5-1 and TRBJ2-7 gives the whole variable domain KAGVTQTPRYLIKTRGQQVTLSCSPISGHRSVSWYQQTPGQGLQFLFEYFSETQRNKGNFPGRFSGRQFSNSRSEMNVSTLELGDSALYLCASSPRLASEQYFGPGTRLTVT.

This chain connects TRBV10-3 to TRBJ2-7, with 8 bases that match TRBD1. The CDR3 covers 14 residues. V lost 2 bases and J lost 3; bases outside the gene matches: 3. The germline V gene encodes CDR1 ENHRY and CDR2 SYGVKD. Here the CDR3 reads CAISEGTGGYEQYF. CDR3 coding DNA: TGTGCCATCAGTGAGGGGACAGGCGGCTACGAGCAGTACTTC.

This chain joins TRBV9 and TRBJ1-6, with 7 positions matching TRBD1. V dropped 4 bases and J dropped 7; count of bases not matched to a gene: 8. CDR3 length: 15 amino acids. Germline CDR1 SGDLS, CDR2 YYNGEE. CDR3 amino acids: CASSSRQGDNSPLHF. DNA for the CDR3: TGTGCCAGCAGCTCTCGACAGGGAGACAATTCACCCCTCCACTTT.

The chain carries TRBV29-1 and TRBJ2-1; D ambiguous. Trimming left V 2 bases short and J 5 bases short, with 7 bases between. This CDR3 comprises 12 residues. The germline V gene has CDR1 SQVTM and CDR2 ANQGSEA. The CDR3 DNA is TGCAGCGTTGAATTGTGGGACAATGAGCAGTTCTTC. As protein: CSVELWDNEQFF.

About this clone: Other DNA sequences in the same sample also yield this CDR3. V usage is TRBV6-1 and J usage is TRBJ1-5; D gene uncertain. Deletions cut 1 base from V and 6 bases from J, with 7 bases between. Germline assignment: CDR1 MNHNS and CDR2 SASEGT. There are 13 residues in the CDR3. CDR3 nucleotide sequence: TGTGCCAGCAGTGAAGTTGGAAGTCAGCCCCAGCATTTT. Translated: CASSEVGSQPQHF.

Concerning this clone: This specimen includes other DNA sequences encoding the same CDR3. The CDR3 protein is CAISPSTDTQYF. The CDR3 nucleotides are TGTGCCATCAGTCCTAGCACAGATACGCAGTATTTT. The J gene is TRBJ2-3, the V gene TRBV10-3; D ambiguous. Germline CDR1 ENHRY, CDR2 SYGVKD. V lost 5 bases to trimming and J lost 0 bases, with 3 bases between them. CDR3 length equals 12 residues.

This rearrangement joins TRBV19 to TRBJ2-2; maybe TRBD1 (6 bases). This CDR3 has 14 residues. Germline V gives CDR1 LNHDA, CDR2 SQIVND (reference sequence). The V and J ends lost 5 bases and 4 bases respectively, with 11 bases between them. CDR3 coding DNA: TGTGCCAGTAGTGGGACAAAGAGCACCGGGGAGCTGTTTTTT. As protein: CASSGTKSTGELFF. Complete variable domain (other parts from reference TRBV19 and TRBJ2-2): DGGITQSPKYLFRKEGQNVTLSCEQNLNHDAMYWYRQDPGQGLRLIYYSQIVNDFQKGDIAEGYSVSREKKESFPLTVTSAQKNPTAFYLCASSGTKSTGELFFGEGSRLTVL.